The clone carrying this TCR beta chain was counted a single time. The data derive from a study of blood T cell repertoires in COVID-19. In the study overall: Samples taken during acute and convalescent COVID-19 were collected in the United States, Italy and Spain. The analysed material was cDNA or gDNA that came from T cells, B-cell-depleted T cells, or PBMCs.

Original analysis: Amplified reference gene primers provided the basis for estimating nucleated cell counts. Profiled with immunoSEQ multiplex PCR; TCRdb holds only in-frame clones, not every one. V and J calls and clone size follow that table, whereas D and trimming were derived from the DNA. The sample records 150,000 or so clones, 84% being singletons. Germline V gene sequence: CDR1 SGHTA, CDR2 FQGNSA. The CDR3 runs to 16 residues. J lost 3 bases, V lost 4 bases, and 9 bases had no gene match. The receptor comes from a woman aged 55-69 years with acute or convalescent COVID-19. V is TRBV7-2 and J is TRBJ1-5; 7 positions agree with TRBD1. The sequencing input was peripheral blood. In nucleotides, the CDR3 is TGTGCCAGCAGCTCCCCCGACAGGGCCCCCAATCAGCCCCAGCATTTT. Amino acids: CASSSPDRAPNQPQHF.